The source of this TCR beta chain is a study of neurological immune-mediated disorders. For the study at large: Of the approximately 34 patients with multiple sclerosis, some 31 had relapsing-remitting MS, whereas the remaining 3 had secondary progressive MS. Findings of the study overall: Phylogenetic grouping assigned the repertoires of 18 of 34 multiple sclerosis patients to a single related-CDR3 cluster, representing a possible signature. HTLV-1-associated myelopathy displayed the greatest TCR clonal expansion, and multiple sclerosis exhibited the smallest, lower than that of healthy controls.

V was trimmed by 5 bases and J by 3 bases, leaving 13 bases between them. CDR1 is MNHNS, CDR2 SASEGT, per germline. The CDR3 extends over 14 amino acids. Every sequencing run generated in excess of 160 million TCR-beta sequences. These sequences covered 15-18 subjects. In TCRdb, the 5' RACE reads were re-called with MiXCR into one record per CDR3 protein. The sample has under 70,000 distinct CDR3 sequences, around 5% seen once. This clonotype was observed at least ten times. The antigen remains undetermined. Specimen: PBMCs. This TCR derives from a woman in her 30s with multiple sclerosis. The chain joins TRBV6-1 to TRBJ1-1, with D tentatively TRBD1 (5 bases). CDR3 loop: CASSPEGSYTEAFF. Written as DNA, the CDR3 is TGTGCCAGCAGTCCCGAGGGGTCGTACACTGAAGCTTTCTTT.